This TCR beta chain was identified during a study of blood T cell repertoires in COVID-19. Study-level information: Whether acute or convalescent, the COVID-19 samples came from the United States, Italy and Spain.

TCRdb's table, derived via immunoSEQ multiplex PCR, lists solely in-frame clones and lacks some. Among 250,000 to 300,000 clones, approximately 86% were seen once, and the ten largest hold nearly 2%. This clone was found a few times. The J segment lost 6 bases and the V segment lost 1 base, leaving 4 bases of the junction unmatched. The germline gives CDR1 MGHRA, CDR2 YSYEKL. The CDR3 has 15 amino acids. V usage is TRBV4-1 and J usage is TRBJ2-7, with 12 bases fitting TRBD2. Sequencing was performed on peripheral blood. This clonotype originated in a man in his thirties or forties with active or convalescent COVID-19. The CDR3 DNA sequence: TGCGCCAGCAGCCAAGCTACGGGACTAGCGGGCGAGCAGTACTTC. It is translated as CASSQATGLAGEQYF.